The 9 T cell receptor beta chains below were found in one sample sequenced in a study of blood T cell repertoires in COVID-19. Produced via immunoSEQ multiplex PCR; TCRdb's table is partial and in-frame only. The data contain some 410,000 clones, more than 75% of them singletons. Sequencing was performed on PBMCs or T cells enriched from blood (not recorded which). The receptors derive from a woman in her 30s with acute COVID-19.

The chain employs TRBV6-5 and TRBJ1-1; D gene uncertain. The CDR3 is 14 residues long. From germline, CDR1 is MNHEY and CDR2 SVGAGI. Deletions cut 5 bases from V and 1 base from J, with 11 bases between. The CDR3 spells CASSHRSRNTEAFF. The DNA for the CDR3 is TGTGCCAGCAGTCACCGGTCAAGGAACACTGAAGCTTTCTTT.

In DNA form, the CDR3 reads TGTGCCAGCAGCCAGACAGCAACCAACACCGGGGAGCTGTTTTTT. As protein: CASSQTATNTGELFF. The chain joins TRBV7-6 to TRBJ2-2; D is perhaps TRBD1 (5 bases). Trimming pared 5 bases from V and 2 bases from J, leaving 12 bases between. The CDR3 consists of 15 residues. Germline V gene sequence: CDR1 SGHVS, CDR2 FNYEAQ.

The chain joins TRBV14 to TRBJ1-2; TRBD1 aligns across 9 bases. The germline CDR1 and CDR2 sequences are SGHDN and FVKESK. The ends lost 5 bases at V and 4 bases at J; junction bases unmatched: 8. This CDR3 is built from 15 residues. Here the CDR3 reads CASSMQGQGVYGYTF. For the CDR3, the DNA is TGTGCCAGCAGCATGCAGGGACAGGGAGTCTATGGCTACACCTTC.

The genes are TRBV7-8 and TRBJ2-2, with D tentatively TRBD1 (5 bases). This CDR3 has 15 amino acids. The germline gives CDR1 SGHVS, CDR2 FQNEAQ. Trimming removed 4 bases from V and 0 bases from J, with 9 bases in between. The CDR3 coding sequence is TGTGCCAGCAGCTCAGGGTTCCCGAACACCGGGGAGCTGTTTTTT. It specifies CASSSGFPNTGELFF.

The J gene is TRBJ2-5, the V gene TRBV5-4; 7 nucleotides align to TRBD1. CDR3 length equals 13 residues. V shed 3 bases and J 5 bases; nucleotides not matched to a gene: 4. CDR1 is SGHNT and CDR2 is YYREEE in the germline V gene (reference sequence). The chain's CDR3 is CASSSGQDETQYF. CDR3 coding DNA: TGTGCCAGCAGCTCCGGACAGGACGAGACCCAGTACTTC.

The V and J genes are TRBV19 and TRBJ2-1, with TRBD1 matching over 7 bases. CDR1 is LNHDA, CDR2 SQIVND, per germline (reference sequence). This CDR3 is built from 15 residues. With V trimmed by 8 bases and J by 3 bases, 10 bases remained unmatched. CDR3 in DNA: TGTGCCAGTTCTGGGGACAGAATCTTCTACAATGAGCAGTTCTTC. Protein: CASSGDRIFYNEQFF.

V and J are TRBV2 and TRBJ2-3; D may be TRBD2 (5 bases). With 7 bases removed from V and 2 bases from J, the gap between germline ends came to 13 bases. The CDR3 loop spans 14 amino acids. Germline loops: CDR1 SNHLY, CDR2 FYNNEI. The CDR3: CASTRTEFTDTQYF. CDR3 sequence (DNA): TGTGCCAGCACCAGGACTGAGTTCACAGATACGCAGTATTTT.

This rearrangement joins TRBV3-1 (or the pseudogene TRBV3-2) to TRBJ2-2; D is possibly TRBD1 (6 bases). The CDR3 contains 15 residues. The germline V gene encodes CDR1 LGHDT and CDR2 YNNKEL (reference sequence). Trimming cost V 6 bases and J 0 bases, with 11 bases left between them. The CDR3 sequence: CASRATGSNTGELFF. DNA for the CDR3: TGTGCCAGCAGAGCTACAGGGTCGAACACCGGGGAGCTGTTTTTT.

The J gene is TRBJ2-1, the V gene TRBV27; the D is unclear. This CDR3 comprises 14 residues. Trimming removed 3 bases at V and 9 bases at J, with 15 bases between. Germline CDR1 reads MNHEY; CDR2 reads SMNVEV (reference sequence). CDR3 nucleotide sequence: TGTGCCAGCAGTTTCGGTGCCCTCCTTGGTGAGCAGTTCTTC. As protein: CASSFGALLGEQFF.